The T cell receptor beta chain described here comes from a study of T-cell memory formation after mild COVID-19. The germline gives CDR1 SGHNT, CDR2 YENEEA. Trimming at V came to 5 bases and at J to 9 bases, leaving 3 bases not matched to a gene. CDR3 length: 14 amino acids. From 5'RACE with constant-segment primers came TCR alpha and TCR beta cDNA libraries that carried sample barcodes and UMIs. MiXCR, run by TCRdb on the 5' RACE reads, gives a single entry per CDR3 protein. The table lists around 300,000 distinct CDR3 sequences, roughly 13% of them singletons. Whole-study results and caveats: While clones contracting from day 15 to 85 were balanced between CD4 and CD8, later expanders leaned CD4+. The study detected some responding clones in pre-infection memory, suggesting cross-reactive memory joined.

Comments on this clonotype: The target antigen is unknown.

The chain has TRBV11-3 and TRBJ2-1, with 14 positions matching TRBD2. The TCR sequence derives from a man aged 18 to 30 who had mild COVID-19 (a few samples of this study predate the infection). Cell type and time point are not known. The source material was PBMCs or a T cell subset sorted from them (not recorded which). The CDR3 DNA is TGTGCCAGCAGCACCGGGACTAGCGGGGGTGAGCAGTTCTTC. Amino acids: CASSTGTSGGEQFF.